This TCR beta chain comes out of a study of blood T cells in healthy people across ages. V lost 6 bases and J 8 bases, leaving 11 bases between the germline ends. This CDR3 region has 12 residues. Study-level results: Per million T cells, TCR beta diversity dropped about linearly as age rose.

Turning to this clonotype: The antigen is not known.

Every donor gave ten milliliters of peripheral blood. Each sample used at least 6 million PBMCs. A second 7 to 11 cycle PCR used barcoded and J-beta primers. Every cDNA molecule carried a tag from a template-switch adaptor bearing 12 random nucleotides. TCRdb re-called the 5' RACE reads with MiXCR, one entry per CDR3 protein. Of roughly 680,000 distinct CDR3 sequences in the sample, under 65% were seen once. The chain carries TRBV12-3 or TRBV12-4 and TRBJ2-4; D gene ambiguous. This TCR derives from a woman aged 80 or over in good health. The sample taken for sequencing was blood. The CDR3 coding sequence is TGTGCCAGCAGCTTCTCTGCGGACATTCAGTACTTC. This sequence encodes CASSFSADIQYF.